Given below is one TCR beta chain in context. Its cognate antigen is unknown. The data were produced by immunoSEQ multiplex PCR, yet TCRdb's version contains in-frame clones alone and is incomplete. The repertoire holds 170,000 or so clones, with 93% as singletons. Germline assignment: CDR1 MGHRA and CDR2 YSYEKL. After removal of 4 bases from V and 4 bases from J, the junction contained 16 bases not matched to a gene. This CDR3 contains 18 residues. These data are taken from a study of T cell responses to AZD1222 COVID-19 vaccine. Study observations and caveats: Seropositivity was recorded at baseline in only five to seven AZD1222 recipients.

The chain has TRBV4-1 and TRBJ1-2, with 9 nucleotides matching TRBD1. The TCR was taken from an adult in good health. The material was peripheral blood, obtained on day 0 of AZD1222 vaccination. The CDR3 nucleotides are TGCGCCAGCAGCCCGCAAACTCGGGACAGGGCTTCTCTCTATGGCTACACCTTC. Its protein is CASSPQTRDRASLYGYTF.